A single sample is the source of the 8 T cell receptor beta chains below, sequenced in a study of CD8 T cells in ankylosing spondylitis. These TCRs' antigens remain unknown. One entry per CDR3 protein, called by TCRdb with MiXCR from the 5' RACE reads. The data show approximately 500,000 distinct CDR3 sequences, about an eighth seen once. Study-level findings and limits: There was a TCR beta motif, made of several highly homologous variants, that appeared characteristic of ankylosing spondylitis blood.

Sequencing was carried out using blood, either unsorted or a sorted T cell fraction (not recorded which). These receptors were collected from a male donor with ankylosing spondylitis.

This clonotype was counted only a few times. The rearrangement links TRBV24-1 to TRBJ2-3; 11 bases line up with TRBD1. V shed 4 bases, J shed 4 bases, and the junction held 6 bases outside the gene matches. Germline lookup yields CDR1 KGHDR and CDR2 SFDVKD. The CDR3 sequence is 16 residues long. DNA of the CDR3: TGTGCCACCAGTGACTGGACAGGGGGCGAACCAGATACGCAGTATTTT. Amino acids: CATSDWTGGEPDTQYF.

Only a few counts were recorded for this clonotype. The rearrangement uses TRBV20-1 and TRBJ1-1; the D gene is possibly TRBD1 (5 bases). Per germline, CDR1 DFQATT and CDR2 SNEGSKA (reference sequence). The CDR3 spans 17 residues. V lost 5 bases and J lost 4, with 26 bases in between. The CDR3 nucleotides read TGCAGTGCTCCCGGAGGGGAAGGGTTGGGGTTCGGCACTGAAGCTTTCTTT. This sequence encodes CSAPGGEGLGFGTEAFF.

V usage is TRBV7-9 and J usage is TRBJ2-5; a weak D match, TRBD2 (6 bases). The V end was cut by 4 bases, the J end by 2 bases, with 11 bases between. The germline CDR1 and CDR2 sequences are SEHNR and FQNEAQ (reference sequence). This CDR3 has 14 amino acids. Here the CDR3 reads CASSSPGTQETQYF. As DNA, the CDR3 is TGTGCCAGCAGCTCCCCAGGGACTCAAGAGACCCAGTACTTC.

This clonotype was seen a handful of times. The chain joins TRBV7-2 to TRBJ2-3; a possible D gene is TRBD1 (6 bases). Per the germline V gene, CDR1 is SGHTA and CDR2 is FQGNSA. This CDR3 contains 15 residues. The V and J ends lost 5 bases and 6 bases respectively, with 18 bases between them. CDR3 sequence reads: CASSHQDGQGDTQYF. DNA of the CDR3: TGTGCCAGCAGCCACCAAGACGGGCAGGGGGATACGCAGTATTTT.

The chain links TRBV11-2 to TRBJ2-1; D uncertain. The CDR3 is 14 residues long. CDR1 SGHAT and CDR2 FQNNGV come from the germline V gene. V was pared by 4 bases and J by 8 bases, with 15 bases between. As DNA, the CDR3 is TGTGCCAGCAGCTCCCCGATGAAGACCTATGAGCAGTTCTTC. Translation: CASSSPMKTYEQFF.

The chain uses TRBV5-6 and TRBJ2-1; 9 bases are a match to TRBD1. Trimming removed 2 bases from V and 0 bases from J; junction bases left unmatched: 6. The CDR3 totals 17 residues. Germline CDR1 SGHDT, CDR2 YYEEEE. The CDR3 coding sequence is TGTGCCAGCAGCTTACCGGGACAGGGACACTCCTACAATGAGCAGTTCTTC. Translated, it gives CASSLPGQGHSYNEQFF.

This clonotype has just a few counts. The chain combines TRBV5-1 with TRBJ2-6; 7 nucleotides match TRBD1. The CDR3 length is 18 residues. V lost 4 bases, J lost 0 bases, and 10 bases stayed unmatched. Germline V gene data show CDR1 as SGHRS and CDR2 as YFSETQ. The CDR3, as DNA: TGCGCCAGCAGCCTTAACTCGGGACAGCCCTCTGGGGCCAACGTCCTGACTTTC. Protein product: CASSLNSGQPSGANVLTF.

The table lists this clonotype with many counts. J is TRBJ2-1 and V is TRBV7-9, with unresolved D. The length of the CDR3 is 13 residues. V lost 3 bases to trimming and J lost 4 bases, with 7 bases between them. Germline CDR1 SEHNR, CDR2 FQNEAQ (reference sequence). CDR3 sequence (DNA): TGTGCCAGCAGCTTGGGCGAGTACAATGAGCAGTTCTTC. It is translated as CASSLGEYNEQFF.